A selection of T cell receptor beta chains follows, all from one sample in a study of identical twins. Each CDR3 protein gets one entry after TCRdb re-called the 5' RACE reads with MiXCR. The sample carries 640,000 or so distinct CDR3 sequences, roughly 6.2% recorded once. The specimen was naive T cells sorted from blood. The source is a young man in good health. CDR3s include the opening cysteine and the closing phenylalanine or tryptophan. D genes are given only for firm matches. Clone size is shown for a subset of rows, as once, few, many or a class of expanded clone.

.	TRBJ2-5	TRBV12-3/TRBV12-4	14	.	CASSSTGPKETQYF	TGTGCCAGCAGTTCCACGGGGCCGAAAGAGACCCAGTACTTC
few	TRBJ1-3	TRBV5-1	14	.	CASSSESEGNTIYF	TGCGCCAGCAGCTCCGAGTCGGAAGGAAACACCATATATTTT
.	TRBJ1-1	TRBV5-1	13	.	CASSPSVGTEAFF	TGCGCCAGCAGCCCGTCGGTCGGAACTGAAGCTTTCTTT
many	TRBJ2-3	TRBV5-1	18	.	CASSLSHYYTPNRDTQYF	TGCGCCAGCAGCTTATCCCACTACTATACCCCCAACAGAGATACGCAGTATTTT
few	TRBJ1-2	TRBV7-9	14	.	CASSLSGQGNGYTF	TGTGCCAGCAGCTTATCGGGGCAGGGGAATGGCTACACCTTC
many	TRBJ2-1	TRBV27	16	TRBD2	CASSMTSGGVYNEQFF	TGTGCCAGCAGTATGACTAGCGGAGGAGTCTACAATGAGCAGTTCTTC
.	TRBJ2-3	TRBV7-6	15	.	CASSPLPTVTDTQYF	TGTGCCAGCAGCCCACTCCCGACAGTCACAGATACGCAGTATTTT
.	TRBJ2-5	TRBV15	16	TRBD2	CATSRDIAGGRETQYF	TGTGCCACCAGCAGAGATATAGCGGGAGGGAGGGAGACCCAGTACTTC
many	TRBJ1-5	TRBV5-5	14	.	CASSLDYGNQPQHF	TGTGCCAGCAGCTTGGACTATGGCAATCAGCCCCAGCATTTT
many	TRBJ2-1	TRBV29-1	13	.	CSVARDGYNEQFF	TGCAGCGTTGCACGGGATGGGTACAATGAGCAGTTCTTC
many	TRBJ2-7	TRBV29-1	11	.	CSVVHRYEQYF	TGCAGCGTCGTACACCGCTACGAGCAGTACTTC
.	TRBJ1-1	TRBV19	13	.	CASNPPGGTEAFF	TGTGCCAGTAACCCCCCGGGGGGCACTGAAGCTTTCTTT
few	TRBJ1-1	TRBV20-1	11	.	CSSQGNTEAFF	TGCAGCTCCCAAGGGAACACTGAAGCTTTCTTT
many	TRBJ2-1	TRBV12-3/TRBV12-4	13	TRBD2	CASSGLGYNEQFF	TGTGCCAGCAGCGGACTAGGTTACAATGAGCAGTTCTTC
few	TRBJ1-5	TRBV11-2	16	.	CASSLAVWDTNQPQHF	TGTGCCAGCAGCTTAGCAGTCTGGGACACTAATCAGCCCCAGCATTTT
.	TRBJ2-5	TRBV28	18	TRBD2	CASRAGTAGAGVRETQYF	TGTGCCAGCAGAGCAGGGACGGCGGGAGCGGGAGTCCGAGAGACCCAGTACTTC
few	TRBJ2-1	TRBV11-2	15	TRBD2	CASSELAGGPSEQFF	TGTGCCAGCAGCGAACTAGCGGGAGGGCCTAGTGAGCAGTTCTTC
many	TRBJ2-3	TRBV13	16	TRBD1	CASSGLGQGPSYTQYF	TGTGCCAGCAGCGGCCTGGGACAGGGGCCCTCTTATACGCAGTATTTT
few	TRBJ2-3	TRBV28	16	.	CASSGRVIGGTDTQYF	TGTGCCAGCAGTGGAAGGGTTATAGGGGGCACAGATACGCAGTATTTT
.	TRBJ2-3	TRBV12-3/TRBV12-4	13	TRBD1	CASRLRQGDTQYF	TGTGCCAGCAGACTCAGACAGGGGGATACGCAGTATTTT
many	TRBJ2-2	TRBV29-1	14	.	CSVGYGRNTGELFF	TGCAGCGTTGGGTACGGGAGGAACACCGGGGAGCTGTTTTTT
.	TRBJ1-1	TRBV7-9	16	TRBD1	CASSLNARTGKKEAFF	TGTGCCAGCAGCTTAAATGCCCGGACAGGGAAAAAGGAAGCTTTCTTT
few	TRBJ1-5	TRBV7-2	13	TRBD1	CASLGQSNQPQHF	TGTGCCAGTTTGGGACAGTCCAATCAGCCCCAGCATTTT
.	TRBJ1-1	TRBV11-1	15	.	CASSLDPTVNTEAFF	TGTGCCAGCAGCCTAGACCCAACCGTGAACACTGAAGCTTTCTTT
many	TRBJ2-7	TRBV4-3	14	.	CASSQVPSPHEQYF	TGCGCCAGCAGCCAAGTTCCTAGCCCCCACGAGCAGTACTTC
few	TRBJ2-2	TRBV5-1	16	.	CASSLRPGGNTGELFF	TGCGCCAGCAGCTTGAGGCCTGGCGGTAACACCGGGGAGCTGTTTTTT
.	TRBJ2-7	TRBV28	14	.	CASSTLREIYEQYF	TGTGCCAGCAGTACCCTGAGGGAGATCTACGAGCAGTACTTC
many	TRBJ2-5	TRBV15	13	.	CATSRVGQETQYF	TGTGCCACCAGCAGAGTAGGACAAGAGACCCAGTACTTC
few	TRBJ2-5	TRBV7-8	17	TRBD1	CASTSIRNRGPQETQYF	TGTGCCAGCACGTCAATACGCAACAGGGGGCCACAAGAGACCCAGTACTTC